Each of the 3 T cell receptor beta chains below was sequenced from the same sample in a study of cytomegalovirus exposure and HLA in healthy donors. Using immunoSEQ multiplex PCR, the repertoire was profiled, and TCRdb retains in-frame clones only, with some absent. This sample has some 140,000 clones; around 83% occur once, and the top ten carry about 2.2%. The specimen sequenced was PBMCs. The receptors were gathered from a human donor in good health.

The V call is TRBV6-1, the J call TRBJ1-4; possible D gene TRBD1, 6 bases. The CDR3 consists of 12 residues. V lost 7 bases and J 7 bases, leaving 10 bases between the germline ends. CDR1 and CDR2 (germline): MNHNS, SASEGT. CDR3 loop: CASKKDSEKLFF. In DNA, the CDR3 is TGTGCCAGCAAAAAGGACAGTGAAAAACTGTTTTTT.

The chain couples TRBV29-1 to TRBJ1-4, with 8 bases fitting TRBD1. The CDR3 totals 14 residues. With V trimmed by 6 bases and J by 8 bases, 11 bases remained unmatched. The germline V gene has CDR1 SQVTM and CDR2 ANQGSEA. CDR3 sequence reads: CSVTQGAVVEKLFF. CDR3 nucleotide sequence: TGCAGCGTGACTCAGGGGGCAGTGGTGGAAAAACTGTTTTTT.

The rearrangement links TRBV7-6 to TRBJ2-5; D is unclear. The CDR3 covers 12 residues. Germline V gene sequence: CDR1 SGHVS, CDR2 FNYEAQ. Trimming shortened V by 6 bases and J by 8 bases, and 13 bases separated the two germline ends. In nucleotides, the CDR3 is TGTGCCAGCAGTCTACCGTGGGCCACCCAGTACTTC. This gives the protein CASSLPWATQYF.